The sequence of this T cell receptor beta chain was determined in a study of molecular identifiers for immune sequencing clone quantification. The study, taken as a whole, reports: Whereas naive cells kept under 1% of molecules in clones above 20 RNA copies, such clones held over 97% in effectors. Should identical TCR molecules share a barcode, the sizes of highly expanded clones could be underestimated.

Listed TCR primers and previously described methods were used for bulk TCR libraries. TCRdb called the PCR reads again in MiXCR, with one record for every CDR3 protein. The table lists 490,000 or so distinct CDR3 sequences, about a fifth of them singletons. Trimming took 3 bases from V and 0 from J, leaving 5 bases between them. The CDR3 length is 13 residues. Germline values: CDR1 SEHNR, CDR2 FQNEAQ (reference sequence). Isolation of naive CD8 T cells was achieved by sorting on a CD8+CD4-CCR7+CD45RA+ phenotype. Worth noting for this clonotype: Its antigen is undetermined. This clone may be a read error of a much larger clone one base away. As the CDR3 is not closed by the conserved phenylalanine or tryptophan, this likely results from a read error.

The sequence was obtained from a human donor in good health. Some libraries in this study had Jurkat cell RNA spiked in. The rearrangement links TRBV7-9 to TRBJ2-5; D remains unclear. The sample consisted of naive CD8+ T cells from blood, with Jurkat cell RNA spiked in. Subset given: FACS-sorted CD8+CD4-CCR7+CD45RA+ naive T cells. The CDR3 DNA is TGTGCCAGCAGCTTGAGGTACCAAGAGACCCAGTACTCC. Translating gives CASSLRYQETQYS.